This TCR beta chain was profiled in a study of tumor-infiltrating lymphocytes in primary liver carcinoma. Looking at the study overall: Surgical resection was the treatment these patients received for primary liver carcinoma. Lesions, classed as T1-T3 N0M0, spanned about 4 to 11 cm across. Tissue type made little difference to sample yields of roughly 3.65 to 7.13 million productive TCRbeta reads.

Production of TCR beta cDNA used approximately 0.45 ug total RNA together with a constant-region primer. TCR beta libraries came from three nested multiplex PCR rounds using slightly modified ARM-PCR. Forward primers for TRBV1-TRBV30 and a C-beta reverse primer served the first two PCR rounds, at roughly 10 cycles each. TCRdb itself ran the multiplex PCR reads through MiXCR, one entry per CDR3 protein. The sample holds a few hundred thousand distinct CDR3 sequences; 50% to 60% are singletons and the top ten take about a sixth. The study, taken as a whole, reports: Overlap in tumor-adjacent and tumor-blood pairs fell below that of tumor region pairs.

V lost 1 base to trimming and J lost 0 bases, with 10 bases between them. Per germline, CDR1 MGHRA and CDR2 YSYEKL. The CDR3 runs to 15 residues. Of note for this clonotype: What it binds is not known.

Unsorted whole blood supplied the RNA, and germline DNA was extracted too. The sequence was collected from a woman aged 30 to 39 with primary liver carcinoma and hepatitis B virus infection. Input material: peripheral blood. The chain links TRBV4-1 to TRBJ2-7; D possibly corresponds to TRBD2 (6 bases). CDR3 residues: CASSQVQEGSYEQYF. The CDR3 DNA follows: TGCGCCAGCAGCCAAGTCCAGGAGGGCTCCTACGAGCAGTACTTC.